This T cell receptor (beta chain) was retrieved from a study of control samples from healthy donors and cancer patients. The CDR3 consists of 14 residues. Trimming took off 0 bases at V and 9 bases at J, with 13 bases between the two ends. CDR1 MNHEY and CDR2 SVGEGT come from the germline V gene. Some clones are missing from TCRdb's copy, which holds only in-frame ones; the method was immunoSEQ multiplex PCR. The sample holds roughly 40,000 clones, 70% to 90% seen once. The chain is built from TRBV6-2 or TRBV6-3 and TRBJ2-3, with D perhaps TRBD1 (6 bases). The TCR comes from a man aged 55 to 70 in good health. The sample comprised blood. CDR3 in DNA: TGTGCCAGCAGTTACTCGACAGGCCCCAGAACGCAGTATTTT. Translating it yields CASSYSTGPRTQYF.